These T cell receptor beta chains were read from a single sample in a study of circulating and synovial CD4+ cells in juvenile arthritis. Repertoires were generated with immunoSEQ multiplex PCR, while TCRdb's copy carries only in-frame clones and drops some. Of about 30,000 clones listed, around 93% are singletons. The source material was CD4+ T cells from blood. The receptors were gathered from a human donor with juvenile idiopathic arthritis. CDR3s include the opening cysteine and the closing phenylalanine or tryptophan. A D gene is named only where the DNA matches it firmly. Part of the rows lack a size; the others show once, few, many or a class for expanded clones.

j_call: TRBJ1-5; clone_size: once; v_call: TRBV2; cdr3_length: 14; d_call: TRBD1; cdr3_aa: CASTWAGGDQPQHF; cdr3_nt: TGTGCCAGCACGTGGGCAGGGGGAGATCAGCCCCAGCATTTT
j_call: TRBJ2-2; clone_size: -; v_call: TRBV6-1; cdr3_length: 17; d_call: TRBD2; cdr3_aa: CASSDGLAGANTGELFF; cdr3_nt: TGTGCCAGCAGTGACGGACTAGCGGGAGCGAACACCGGGGAGCTGTTTTTT
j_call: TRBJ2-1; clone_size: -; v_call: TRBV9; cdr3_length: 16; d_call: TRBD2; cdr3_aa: CASSPKAGGSYNEQFF; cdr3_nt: TGTGCCAGCAGCCCCAAGGCGGGAGGGTCCTACAATGAGCAGTTCTTC
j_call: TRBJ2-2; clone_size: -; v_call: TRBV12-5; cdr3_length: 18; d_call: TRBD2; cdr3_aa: CASGLVRTSGGDTGELFF; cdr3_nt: TGTGCTAGTGGTTTGGTGCGTACTAGCGGCGGGGACACCGGGGAGCTGTTTTTT
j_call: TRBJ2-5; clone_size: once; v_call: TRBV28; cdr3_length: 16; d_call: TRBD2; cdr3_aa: CASSLSPGTTQETQYF; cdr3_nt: TGTGCCAGCAGTTTATCGCCGGGGACTACTCAAGAGACCCAGTACTTC
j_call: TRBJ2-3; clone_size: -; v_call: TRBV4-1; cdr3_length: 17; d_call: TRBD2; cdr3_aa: CASSQDIGLAGPDTQYF; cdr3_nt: TGCGCCAGCAGCCAAGACATAGGACTAGCGGGACCAGATACGCAGTATTTT
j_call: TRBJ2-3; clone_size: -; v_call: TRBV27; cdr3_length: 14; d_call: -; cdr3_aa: CASSLRRGWDTQYF; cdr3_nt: TGTGCCAGCAGTTTACGCAGGGGTTGGGATACGCAGTATTTT
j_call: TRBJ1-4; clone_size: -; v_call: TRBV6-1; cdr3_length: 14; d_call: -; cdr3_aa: CASSLDSPNEKLFF; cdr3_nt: TGTGCCAGCAGCCTGGACAGCCCAAATGAAAAACTGTTTTTT
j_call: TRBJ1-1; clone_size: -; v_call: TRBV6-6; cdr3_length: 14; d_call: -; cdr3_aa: CASSDIRGTTEAFF; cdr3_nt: TGTGCCAGCAGCGATATACGAGGAACCACTGAAGCTTTCTTT
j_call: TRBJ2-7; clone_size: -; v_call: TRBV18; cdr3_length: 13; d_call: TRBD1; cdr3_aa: CASSLGQDYEQYF; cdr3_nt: TGTGCCAGCTCACTCGGACAGGATTACGAGCAGTACTTC
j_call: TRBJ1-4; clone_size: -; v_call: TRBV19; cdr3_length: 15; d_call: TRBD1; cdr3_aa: CASSLPGQGSEKLFF; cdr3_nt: TGTGCCAGTAGTTTACCGGGACAGGGGAGTGAAAAACTGTTTTTT
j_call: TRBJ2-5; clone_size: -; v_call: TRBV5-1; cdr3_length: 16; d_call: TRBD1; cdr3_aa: CASSIGDRGEGETQYF; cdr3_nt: TGCGCCAGCAGCATAGGGGACAGGGGGGAAGGAGAGACCCAGTACTTC
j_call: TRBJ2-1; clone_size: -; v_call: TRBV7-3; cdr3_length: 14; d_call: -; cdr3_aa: CASSLRGRGGEQFF; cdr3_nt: TGTGCCAGCAGCTTAAGGGGGAGGGGGGGTGAGCAGTTCTTC
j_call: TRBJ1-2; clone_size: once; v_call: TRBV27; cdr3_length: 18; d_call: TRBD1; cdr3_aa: CASSPWGGLTGGGNGYTF; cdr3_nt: TGTGCCAGCAGTCCGTGGGGGGGTCTGACAGGGGGCGGAAATGGCTACACCTTC
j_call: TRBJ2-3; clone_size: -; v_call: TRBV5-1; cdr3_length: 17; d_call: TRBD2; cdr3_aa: CASSLAGTSGSSDTQYF; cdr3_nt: TGCGCCAGCAGCTTGGCGGGGACTAGCGGGAGTTCAGATACGCAGTATTTT
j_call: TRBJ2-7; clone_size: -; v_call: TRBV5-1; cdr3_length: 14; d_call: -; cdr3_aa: CASSLSQGTYEQYF; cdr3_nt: TGCGCCAGCAGCTTGAGCCAGGGGACCTACGAGCAGTACTTC
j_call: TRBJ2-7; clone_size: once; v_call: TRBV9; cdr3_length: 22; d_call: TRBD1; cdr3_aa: CASSVFPLTGTGSGSRVYEQYF; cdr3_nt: TGTGCCAGCAGCGTTTTCCCCTTAACCGGGACAGGGAGTGGCTCAAGGGTCTACGAGCAGTACTTC
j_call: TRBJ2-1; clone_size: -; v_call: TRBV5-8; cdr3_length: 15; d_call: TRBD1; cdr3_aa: CASSSPGQSYNEQFF; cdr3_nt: TGTGCCAGCAGCTCCCCGGGACAGTCCTACAATGAGCAGTTCTTC
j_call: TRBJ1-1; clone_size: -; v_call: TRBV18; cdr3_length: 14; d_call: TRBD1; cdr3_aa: CASSSTGMNTEAFF; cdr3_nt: TGTGCCAGCTCCTCGACAGGGATGAACACTGAAGCTTTCTTT
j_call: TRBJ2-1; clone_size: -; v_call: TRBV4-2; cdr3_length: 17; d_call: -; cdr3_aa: CASSQEWLAQRGNEQFF; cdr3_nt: TGTGCCAGCAGCCAAGAATGGCTAGCGCAACGCGGGAATGAGCAGTTCTTC
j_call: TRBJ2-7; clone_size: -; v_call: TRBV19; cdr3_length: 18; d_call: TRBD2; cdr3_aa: CASSPGGLAGGRGSEQYF; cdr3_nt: TGTGCCAGTAGTCCTGGAGGACTAGCGGGAGGGCGGGGTTCCGAGCAGTACTTC
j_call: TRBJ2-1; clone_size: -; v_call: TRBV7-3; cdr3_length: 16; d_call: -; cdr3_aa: CASSLGALTSYNEQFF; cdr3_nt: TGTGCCAGCAGCTTAGGGGCACTTACCTCCTACAATGAGCAGTTCTTC
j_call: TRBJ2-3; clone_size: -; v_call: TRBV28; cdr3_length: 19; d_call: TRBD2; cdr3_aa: CASSLFVTSGRALTDTQYF; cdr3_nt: TGTGCCAGCAGTTTATTCGTAACCAGCGGGAGGGCCCTCACAGATACGCAGTATTTT
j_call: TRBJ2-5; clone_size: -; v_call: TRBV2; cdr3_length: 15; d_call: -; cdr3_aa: CASSDGQGGWPTQYF; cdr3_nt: TGTGCCAGCAGTGATGGGCAAGGTGGATGGCCGACCCAGTACTTC
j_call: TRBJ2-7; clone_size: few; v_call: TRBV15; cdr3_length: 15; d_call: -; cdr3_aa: CATSRVLLARHEQYF; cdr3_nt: TGTGCCACCAGCAGAGTTCTCCTGGCCCGCCACGAGCAGTACTTC
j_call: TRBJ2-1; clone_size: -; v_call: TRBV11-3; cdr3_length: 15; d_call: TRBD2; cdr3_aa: CASSLGGSSYNEQFF; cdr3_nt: TGTGCCAGCAGCTTAGGCGGGAGCTCCTACAATGAGCAGTTCTTC
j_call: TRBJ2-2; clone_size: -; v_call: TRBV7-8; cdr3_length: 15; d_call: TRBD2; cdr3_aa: CASSLPGLAAGELFF; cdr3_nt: TGTGCCAGCAGCTTGCCGGGACTAGCAGCCGGGGAGCTGTTTTTT
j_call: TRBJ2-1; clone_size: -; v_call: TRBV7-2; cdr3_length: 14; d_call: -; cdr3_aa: CASSPRRYTNEQFF; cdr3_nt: TGTGCCAGCAGCCCACGGAGATACACCAATGAGCAGTTCTTC
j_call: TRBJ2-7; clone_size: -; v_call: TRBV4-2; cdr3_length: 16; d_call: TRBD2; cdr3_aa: CASSQDWASGGGEQYF; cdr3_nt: TGTGCCAGCAGCCAAGATTGGGCTAGCGGGGGCGGGGAGCAGTACTTC
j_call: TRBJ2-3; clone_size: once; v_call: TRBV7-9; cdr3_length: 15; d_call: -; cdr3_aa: CASSLEALSTDTQYF; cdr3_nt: TGTGCCAGCAGCTTAGAAGCGTTAAGCACAGATACGCAGTATTTT
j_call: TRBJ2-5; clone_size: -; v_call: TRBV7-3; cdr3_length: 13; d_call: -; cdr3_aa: CASSREIRETQYF; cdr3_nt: TGTGCCAGCAGCCGTGAGATCCGAGAGACCCAGTACTTC
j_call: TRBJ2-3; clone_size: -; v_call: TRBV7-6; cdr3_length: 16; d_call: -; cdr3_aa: CASSKNPLASTDTQYF; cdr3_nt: TGTGCCAGCAGCAAGAACCCCCTAGCTAGCACAGATACGCAGTATTTT
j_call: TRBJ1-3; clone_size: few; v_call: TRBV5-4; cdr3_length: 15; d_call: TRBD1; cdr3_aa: CASSSGQGAGNTIYF; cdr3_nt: TGTGCCAGCAGCTCGGGACAGGGCGCTGGAAACACCATATATTTT
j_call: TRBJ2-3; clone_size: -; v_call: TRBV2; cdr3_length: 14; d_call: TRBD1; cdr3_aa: CASKAQGTADTQYF; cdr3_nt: TGTGCCAGCAAGGCACAGGGGACCGCAGATACGCAGTATTTT
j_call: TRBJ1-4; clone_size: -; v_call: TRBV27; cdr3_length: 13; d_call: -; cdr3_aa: CASSRDTYEKLFF; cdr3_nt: TGTGCCAGCAGCCGGGACACCTATGAAAAACTGTTTTTT
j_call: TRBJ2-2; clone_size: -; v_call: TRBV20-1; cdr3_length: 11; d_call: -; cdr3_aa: CSGRVTGELFF; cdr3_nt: TGCAGTGGCAGGGTAACCGGGGAGCTGTTTTTT
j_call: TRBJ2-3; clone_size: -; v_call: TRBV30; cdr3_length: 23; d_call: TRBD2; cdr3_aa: CAWSAHRLAGVRTPPTSTDTQYF; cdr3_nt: TGTGCCTGGAGTGCTCACCGACTAGCGGGAGTTCGGACCCCTCCCACTAGCACAGATACGCAGTATTTT
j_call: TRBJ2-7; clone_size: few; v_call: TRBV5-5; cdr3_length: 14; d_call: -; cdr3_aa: CASSLGTASYEQYF; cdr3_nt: TGTGCCAGCAGCTTAGGGACTGCCTCCTACGAGCAGTACTTC
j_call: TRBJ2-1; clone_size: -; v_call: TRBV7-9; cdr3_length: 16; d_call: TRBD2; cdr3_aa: CASSPGTSGLLHEQFF; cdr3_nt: TGTGCCAGCAGCCCGGGGACTAGCGGACTCCTGCATGAGCAGTTCTTC
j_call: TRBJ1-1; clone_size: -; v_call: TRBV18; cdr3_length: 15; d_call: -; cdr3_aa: CASSPAGVKHTEAFF; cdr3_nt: TGTGCCAGCTCACCTGCAGGCGTTAAGCACACTGAAGCTTTCTTT
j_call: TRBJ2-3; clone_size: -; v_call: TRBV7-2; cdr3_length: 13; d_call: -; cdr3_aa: CASRAGSTDTQYF; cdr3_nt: TGTGCCAGCAGGGCGGGAAGCACAGATACGCAGTATTTT
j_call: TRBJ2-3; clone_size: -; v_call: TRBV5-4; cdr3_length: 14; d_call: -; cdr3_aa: CASSSRDSRGTQYF; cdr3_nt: TGTGCCAGCAGCTCACGAGACAGTAGGGGTACGCAGTATTTT
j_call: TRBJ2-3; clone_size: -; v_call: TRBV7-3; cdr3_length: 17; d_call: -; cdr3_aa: CASSLSASGRGTDTQYF; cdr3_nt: TGTGCCAGCAGCTTAAGCGCTAGCGGTAGGGGGACAGATACGCAGTATTTT
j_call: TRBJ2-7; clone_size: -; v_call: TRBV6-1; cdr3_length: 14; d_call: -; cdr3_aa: CASSRTDTDYEQYF; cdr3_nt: TGTGCCAGCAGCCGAACAGATACAGACTACGAGCAGTACTTC
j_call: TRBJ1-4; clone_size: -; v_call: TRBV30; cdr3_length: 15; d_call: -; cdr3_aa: CAWSVQSKLNEKLFF; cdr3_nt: TGTGCCTGGAGTGTTCAAAGCAAGCTGAATGAAAAACTGTTTTTT
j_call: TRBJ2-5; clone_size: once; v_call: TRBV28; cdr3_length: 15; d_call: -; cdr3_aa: CASSLSRPQKETQYF; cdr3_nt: TGTGCCAGCAGTTTATCCAGGCCCCAAAAAGAGACCCAGTACTTC
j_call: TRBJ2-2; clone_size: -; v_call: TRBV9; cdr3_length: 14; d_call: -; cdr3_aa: CASSVKTGAGELFF; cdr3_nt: TGTGCCAGCAGCGTGAAGACGGGAGCCGGGGAGCTGTTTTTT
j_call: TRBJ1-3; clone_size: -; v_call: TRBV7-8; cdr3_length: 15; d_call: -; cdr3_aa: CASSLGGDSGNTIYF; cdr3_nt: TGTGCCAGCAGCTTAGGGGGGGACTCTGGAAACACCATATATTTT
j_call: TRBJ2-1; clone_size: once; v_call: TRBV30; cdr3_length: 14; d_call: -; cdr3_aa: CAWNGDLVSYEQFF; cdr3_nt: TGTGCCTGGAATGGTGACCTAGTTTCTTATGAGCAGTTCTTC
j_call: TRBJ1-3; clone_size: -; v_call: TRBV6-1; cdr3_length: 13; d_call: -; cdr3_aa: CASTPTREGTIYF; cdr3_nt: TGTGCCAGTACCCCAACTAGGGAAGGCACCATATATTTT
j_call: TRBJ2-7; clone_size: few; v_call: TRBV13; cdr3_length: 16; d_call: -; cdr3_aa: CASSSRLVFRSYEQYF; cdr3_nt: TGTGCCAGCAGCTCGCGGCTAGTTTTCAGATCCTACGAGCAGTACTTC
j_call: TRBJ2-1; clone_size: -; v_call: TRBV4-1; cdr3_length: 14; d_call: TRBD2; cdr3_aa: CASSLGLAGGIQFF; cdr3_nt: TGCGCCAGCAGCCTAGGACTAGCGGGAGGGATCCAGTTCTTC
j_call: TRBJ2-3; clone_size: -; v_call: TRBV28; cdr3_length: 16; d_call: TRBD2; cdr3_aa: CASSLFASGSTDTQYF; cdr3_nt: TGTGCCAGCAGTTTATTCGCTAGCGGGAGCACAGATACGCAGTATTTT
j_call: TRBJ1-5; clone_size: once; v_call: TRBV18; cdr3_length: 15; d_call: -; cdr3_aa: CASSPGGLGGQPQHF; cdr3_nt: TGTGCCAGCTCACCAGGAGGGTTGGGAGGCCAGCCCCAGCATTTT